This T cell receptor beta chain derives from a study of tumor and adjacent non-tumor tissue in lung cancer. Three rounds of nested PCR, following a modified ARM-PCR protocol, produced the TCRbeta library. TCRdb used MiXCR to reprocess the multiplex PCR reads, holding one entry per CDR3 protein. The sample lists 60,000 to 85,000 distinct CDR3 sequences, less than 80% occurring once. The V and J ends lost 5 bases and 3 bases respectively, with 17 bases between them. This CDR3 is built from 16 residues. RNA was extracted from bulk tissue without any cell sorting. What was sequenced was lung tumor tissue. V gene TRBV12-3 or TRBV12-4 combines with J gene TRBJ1-5; the D gene is possibly TRBD1 (5 bases). The sequence derives from a man between 60 and 70 years old with non-small cell lung cancer. CDR3: CASSLLGRDNNQPQHF. The CDR3 coding sequence is TGTGCCAGCAGTCTATTGGGCAGGGATAACAATCAGCCCCAGCATTTT.